Each of the 19 T cell receptor beta chains below was sequenced from the same sample in a study of cytomegalovirus exposure and HLA in healthy donors. With 60 Vbeta and 13 Jbeta primers, the PCR was carried out. Sequencing used immunoSEQ multiplex PCR; TCRdb keeps in-frame clones, though not all of them. In the table there are 30,000 to 35,000 clones, 65% to 70% of which are singletons. Sequenced sample: PBMCs. These receptors came from a man aged 35 to 55 in good health and CMV-seropositive.

This clone has a handful of counts. The chain couples TRBV28 to TRBJ1-1; D ambiguous. This CDR3 spans 13 amino acids. The ends were cut back, 4 bases at V and 5 bases at J, with 11 bases in the middle. Germline CDR1 reads MDHEN; CDR2 reads SYDVKM. The DNA for the CDR3 is TGTGCCAGCAGTTCCCCCTTTGTGACTGAAGCTTTCTTT. Translated: CASSSPFVTEAFF. The variable domain in full, with the rest retrieved from reference TRBV28 and TRBJ1-1, is DVKVTQSSRYLVKRTGEKVFLECVQDMDHENMFWYRQDPGLGLRLIYFSYDVKMKEKGDIPEGYSVSREKKERFSLILESASTNQTSMYLCASSSPFVTEAFFGQGTRLTVV.

The CDR3 DNA sequence: TGTGCCAGCCTCAGACAGGGTGCAACTAATGAAAAACTGTTTTTT. Amino acids: CASLRQGATNEKLFF. V and J are TRBV2 and TRBJ1-4, with TRBD1 matching 7 bases. The CDR3 spans 15 residues. V was pared by 8 bases and J by 0 bases, with 6 bases of the junction left unmatched. The germline CDR1 and CDR2 sequences are SNHLY and FYNNEI.

This chain joins TRBV5-1 and TRBJ2-2; perhaps TRBD1 as D (6 bases). This CDR3 is 16 amino acids long. CDR1 is SGHRS, CDR2 YFSETQ, per germline. Trimming took off 3 bases at V and 1 base at J, with 13 bases between the two ends. This chain's CDR3 is CASSSWTDKNTGELFF. For the CDR3, the DNA is TGCGCCAGCAGCTCTTGGACAGACAAGAACACCGGGGAGCTGTTTTTT.

This clone was picked up a small number of times. The chain is built from TRBV19 and TRBJ2-1, with a possible D match to TRBD1 (6 bases). Trimming stripped 10 bases from V and 5 bases from J, with 12 bases between. This CDR3 has 12 amino acids. CDR1 and CDR2 from the germline V gene are LNHDA and SQIVND (reference sequence). The CDR3 loop is CANQGSHNEQFF. The CDR3 DNA reads TGTGCCAATCAGGGGTCCCACAATGAGCAGTTCTTC.

This clone has a handful of counts. The chain joins TRBV30 to TRBJ2-7, with D tentatively TRBD1 (6 bases). V lost 4 bases and J 3 bases, leaving 13 bases between the germline ends. The germline CDR1 and CDR2 sequences are GTSNPN and SVGIG (reference sequence). CDR3 length: 13 residues. This CDR3 is CAWNGQLFYEQYF. The CDR3 DNA follows: TGTGCCTGGAATGGACAGCTCTTCTACGAGCAGTACTTC.

The V gene is TRBV27, the J gene TRBJ2-6; D is unresolved. Germline CDR1 reads MNHEY; CDR2 reads SMNVEV (reference sequence). Trimming removed 5 bases from V and 0 bases from J, with 8 bases in between. The CDR3 runs to 15 residues. The CDR3 DNA is TGTGCCAGCAGTACACAGCTCTCTGGGGCCAACGTCCTGACTTTC. Protein product: CASSTQLSGANVLTF.

CDR3 coding DNA: TGTGCCAGCGAGGGACAAGGGAATTCACCCCTCCACTTT. Its protein product is CASEGQGNSPLHF. The chain recombines TRBV5-6 with TRBJ1-6; D is possibly TRBD1 (6 bases). This CDR3 is 13 amino acids long. The germline CDR1 and CDR2 sequences are SGHDT and YYEEEE. The V and J ends lost 7 bases and 7 bases respectively, with 12 bases between them.

The V and J genes are TRBV18 and TRBJ1-1; tentative D call: TRBD1 (5 bases). V lost 5 bases, J lost 5 bases, and 9 bases lay in between. Per the germline V gene, CDR1 is KGHSH and CDR2 is LQKENI. This CDR3 contains 12 residues. The CDR3: CASSAKGTEAFF. The CDR3 DNA reads TGTGCCAGCTCAGCGAAGGGGACTGAAGCTTTCTTT.

This sequence joins TRBV19 and TRBJ1-1, with D unresolved. The CDR3 covers 17 residues. Per the germline V gene, CDR1 is LNHDA and CDR2 is SQIVND (reference sequence). The V end lost 5 bases, the J end lost 1 base, and 20 bases lay between the germline ends. Here the CDR3 reads CASSLSGGSNRNTEAFF. For the CDR3, the DNA is TGTGCCAGTAGTCTCTCGGGAGGGTCGAATAGGAACACTGAAGCTTTCTTT.

The table lists this clone with a few counts. The chain links TRBV25-1 to TRBJ2-5; no clear D. The ends were cut back, 1 base at V and 5 bases at J, with 2 bases in the middle. This CDR3 has 11 residues. Germline V gene sequence: CDR1 MGHDK, CDR2 SYGVNS. CDR3 region: CASSESETQYF. The CDR3 nucleotides are TGTGCCAGCAGTGAATCGGAGACCCAGTACTTC.

The chain carries TRBV5-5 and TRBJ1-5; D gene uncertain. The germline CDR1 and CDR2 sequences are SGHKS and YYEKEE (reference sequence). The CDR3 has 16 residues. Trimming removed 0 bases from V and 1 base from J, with 11 bases in between. CDR3 residues: CASSLGAGSSNQPQHF. In nucleotides, the CDR3 is TGTGCCAGCAGCTTGGGTGCGGGATCAAGCAATCAGCCCCAGCATTTT.

This clone occurred a few times. The rearrangement links TRBV6-1 to TRBJ1-3; possible D gene TRBD1, 6 bases. V was trimmed by 1 base and J by 4 bases, leaving 11 bases between them. In germline, CDR1 is MNHNS, CDR2 SASEGT. The CDR3 length is 15 residues. The CDR3 reads CASSEVRGVGNTIYF. The CDR3 DNA follows: TGTGCCAGCAGTGAAGTCAGGGGAGTAGGAAACACCATATATTTT.

This clone was counted a few times. The chain carries TRBV6-1 and TRBJ1-1; possibly TRBD1 for D (6 bases). The germline CDR1 and CDR2 sequences are MNHNS and SASEGT. Between the trimmed V and J ends, which lost 7 bases and 3 bases, there was a span of 6 bases. This CDR3 comprises 11 residues. The CDR3 DNA follows: TGTGCCAGCAAGGGGGACACTGAAGCTTTCTTT. This gives the protein CASKGDTEAFF.

This clone was seen a few times. This chain joins TRBV18 and TRBJ2-3, with a tentative D call TRBD1 (6 bases). Trimming stripped 0 bases from V and 3 bases from J, with 10 bases between. Per germline, CDR1 KGHSH and CDR2 LQKENI. The CDR3 extends over 15 amino acids. Here the CDR3 DNA reads TGTGCCAGCTCACCACCCGGACAGATAACAGATACGCAGTATTTT. Translation gives CASSPPGQITDTQYF. Using reference TRBV18 and TRBJ2-3 for the parts outside the CDR3, the full variable domain is NAGVMQNPRHLVRRRGQEARLRCSPMKGHSHVYWYRQLPEEGLKFMVYLQKENIIDESGMPKERFSAEFPKEGPSILRIQQVVRGDSAAYFCASSPPGQITDTQYFGPGTRLTVL.

The chain carries TRBV2 and TRBJ1-1; D is perhaps TRBD1 (6 bases). The CDR3 contains 13 residues. Germline-derived CDR1 and CDR2 are SNHLY and FYNNEI. V was shortened by 11 bases and J by 5 bases, with 18 bases between the two germline ends. CDR3 sequence reads: CASGNQRGTEAFF. The CDR3 coding sequence is TGTGCCTCCGGGAACCAAAGGGGGACTGAAGCTTTCTTT.

V gene TRBV7-9 combines with J gene TRBJ2-5; D might be TRBD2 (5 bases). The J call may be faulty, since TRBJ2-7 better matches the DNA end. The germline gives CDR1 SEHNR, CDR2 FQNEAQ (reference sequence). The CDR3 is made up of 13 amino acids. Here the CDR3 reads CASSGGLIYEQYF. The CDR3 nucleotides are TGTGCCAGCAGCGGCGGACTGATCTACGAGCAGTACTTC.

The CDR3 DNA sequence: TGTGCCAGCAGTGATTTACAGGAGGGTGAAAAACTGTTTTTT. Its protein is CASSDLQEGEKLFF. The V and J genes are TRBV2 and TRBJ1-4; maybe TRBD1 (5 bases). The CDR3 length is 14 residues. The V end lost 3 bases, the J end lost 7 bases, and 12 bases lay between the germline ends. The germline CDR1 and CDR2 sequences are SNHLY and FYNNEI.

This chain connects TRBV28 to TRBJ1-6; TRBD1 aligns across 9 bases. V shed 5 bases, J shed 10 bases, and the junction held 6 bases outside the gene matches. Germline CDR1 reads MDHEN; CDR2 reads SYDVKM. The CDR3 runs 14 residues. This CDR3 is CASSLGQGRSPLHF. The CDR3 DNA reads TGTGCCAGCAGTCTAGGACAGGGGCGGTCACCCCTCCACTTT. Full variable domain (missing parts from reference TRBV28 and TRBJ1-6): DVKVTQSSRYLVKRTGEKVFLECVQDMDHENMFWYRQDPGLGLRLIYFSYDVKMKEKGDIPEGYSVSREKKERFSLILESASTNQTSMYLCASSLGQGRSPLHFGNGTRLTVT.

The rearrangement joins TRBV29-1 to TRBJ1-1; D gene unclear. The CDR3 is made up of 12 amino acids. Deletions cut 5 bases from V and 2 bases from J, with 9 bases between. Germline-derived CDR1 and CDR2 are SQVTM and ANQGSEA. CDR3 nucleotide sequence: TGCAGCGTTTTCAGAACAAACACTGAAGCTTTCTTT. Amino acids: CSVFRTNTEAFF.